One and the same sample provided the 10 T cell receptor beta chains below, sequenced in a study of cytomegalovirus exposure and HLA in healthy donors (dated by TCRdb to about 2017). The library was built by means of the immunoSEQ multiplex PCR assay. For the multiplex PCR, a mixture combining 60 forward primers for TCR Vbeta segments and 13 reverse primers for TCR Jbeta segments was used. TCRdb provides this immuneACCESS table in a form limited to in-frame rearrangements. Some clones are lacking; in checked studies, under half of them reflect an unresolved V gene, and why the rest are absent is not known. Across this sample there are about 78,000 clones, with more than 65% seen only once. The biggest ten clones account for over 8.5% of the sample. Sequenced: PBMCs. The source is a woman in her thirties or forties in good health and CMV-seropositive.

This clone was detected only a few times. This chain uses TRBV28 with TRBJ1-2, with a possible D match to TRBD1 (5 bases). The CDR3 runs 12 residues. Deletions cut 3 bases from V and 8 bases from J, with 10 bases between. Germline lookup yields CDR1 MDHEN and CDR2 SYDVKM. CDR3 protein: CASSFLGGGYTF. The CDR3 bases are TGTGCCAGCAGTTTTTTGGGGGGGGGCTACACCTTC.

This chain joins TRBV5-8 and TRBJ2-6; TRBD1 matches 7 bases. CDR3 length: 17 residues. Trimming at V came to 1 base and at J to 0 bases, leaving 4 bases not matched to a gene. Per germline, CDR1 SGHTS and CDR2 YDEGEE. DNA of the CDR3: TGTGCCAGCAGCTTGATGGACAGGCTCTCTGGGGCCAACGTCCTGACTTTC. Amino acids: CASSLMDRLSGANVLTF. Full variable domain (missing parts from reference TRBV5-8 and TRBJ2-6): EAGVTQSPTHLIKTRGQQATLRCSPISGHTSVYWYQQALGLGLQFLLWYDEGEERNRGNFPPRFSGRQFPNYSSELNVNALELEDSALYLCASSLMDRLSGANVLTFGAGSRLTVL.

This clone was recorded only once. The J gene is TRBJ1-5, the V gene TRBV19, with 8 bases that match TRBD1. The length of the CDR3 is 13 residues. Per germline, CDR1 LNHDA and CDR2 SQIVND (reference sequence). The trim removed 6 bases at V and 6 bases at J, leaving 4 bases unmatched. CDR3: CASRDRDGQPQHF. CDR3 sequence (DNA): TGTGCCAGTAGGGACAGGGACGGTCAGCCCCAGCATTTT.

V is TRBV10-3 and J is TRBJ2-7, with 12 bases identical to TRBD2. The germline gives CDR1 ENHRY, CDR2 SYGVKD. V lost 5 bases, J lost 4 bases, and 9 bases stayed unmatched. This CDR3 contains 16 residues. CDR3 region: CAISLGLAGSHYEQYF. For the CDR3, the DNA is TGTGCCATCAGTCTAGGACTAGCGGGGAGCCATTACGAGCAGTACTTC.

This chain uses TRBV5-1 with TRBJ2-1, with TRBD2 matching 13 bases. This CDR3 comprises 15 residues. J gave up 10 bases and V 4 bases, and 8 bases lay outside the gene matches. From germline, CDR1 is SGHRS and CDR2 YFSETQ. This CDR3 reads CASSLGTSGIQEQFF. CDR3 bases: TGCGCCAGCAGCCTCGGGACTAGCGGGATACAAGAGCAGTTCTTC. The full variable domain, completed using reference TRBV5-1 and TRBJ2-1, is KAGVTQTPRYLIKTRGQQVTLSCSPISGHRSVSWYQQTPGQGLQFLFEYFSETQRNKGNFPGRFSGRQFSNSRSEMNVSTLELGDSALYLCASSLGTSGIQEQFFGPGTRLTVL.

V is TRBV7-2 and J is TRBJ2-5, with TRBD1 matching 7 bases. Trimming cost V 6 bases and J 4 bases; bases outside gene matches: 8. Germline CDR1 is SGHTA and CDR2 is FQGNSA. The CDR3 is made up of 14 amino acids. CDR3 region: CASSSGTARETQYF. The CDR3 DNA reads TGTGCCAGCAGTTCCGGGACAGCAAGAGAGACCCAGTACTTC.

The CDR3 nucleotides read TGTGCCAGCAGTTACGCACAGGGGCAGCCCCAGCATTTT. Amino acid sequence: CASSYAQGQPQHF. The chain links TRBV6-6 to TRBJ1-5, with 7 bases identical to TRBD1. Unmatched junction bases numbered 2, after V lost 2 bases and J lost 7 bases. CDR1 and CDR2 from the germline V gene are MNHNY and SVGAGI (reference sequence). CDR3 size: 13 residues.

The gene calls are TRBV6-5 and TRBJ2-1; a weak D match, TRBD2 (6 bases). Germline loops: CDR1 MNHEY, CDR2 SVGAGI. The CDR3 spans 15 residues. Trimming stripped 2 bases from V and 2 bases from J, with 10 bases between. This CDR3 reads CASSYGGITYNEQFF. CDR3 coding DNA: TGTGCCAGCAGTTACGGCGGGATTACCTACAATGAGCAGTTCTTC.

In this sample, this clone turned up once. The chain combines TRBV5-1 with TRBJ2-2, with TRBD2 as a possible D gene (7 bases). Germline V CDR1 and CDR2: SGHRS, YFSETQ. This CDR3 is 15 amino acids long. The V end was cut by 9 bases, the J end by 4 bases, with 19 bases between. The CDR3: CATCWGGFSTGELFF. The DNA of the CDR3 is TGCGCCACCTGCTGGGGGGGCTTTTCCACCGGGGAGCTGTTTTTT.

The chain links TRBV9 to TRBJ1-3; D is uncertain. The CDR3 covers 15 residues. Germline V CDR1 and CDR2: SGDLS, YYNGEE. The V and J ends lost 0 bases and 6 bases respectively, with 13 bases between them. The CDR3 nucleotides read TGTGCCAGCAGCGTAGAATCGGGTTTAGAAAACACCATATATTTT. It is translated as CASSVESGLENTIYF.